This T cell receptor (beta chain) was retrieved from a study of OX40 agonist ivuxolimab in advanced cancers. TCRdb's table, derived via immunoSEQ multiplex PCR, lists solely in-frame clones and lacks some. Of fewer than 20,000 clones in the sample, approximately 80% are singletons; the top ten hold approximately 14%. As to this clone: Its antigen is still unknown.

Study-level results: Partly responding patients at 0.1-3.0 mg/kg showed some of the smallest clonal expansion.

The CDR3 loop spans 14 amino acids. From germline, CDR1 is SGHAT and CDR2 FQNNGV. The V gene lost 3 bases and the J gene lost 6 bases, with 14 bases spanning the gap. This TCR derives from an adult with an advanced solid tumor such as melanoma, head and neck, liver or kidney cancer. The input for sequencing was CD4+ or CD8+ T cells sorted from blood, taken in a trial of the OX40 agonist ivuxolimab. V is TRBV11-2 and J is TRBJ1-1; no firm D call. CDR3 loop: CASSLGDGDSEAFF. Here the CDR3 DNA reads TGTGCCAGCAGCTTGGGAGATGGTGACTCTGAAGCTTTCTTT.